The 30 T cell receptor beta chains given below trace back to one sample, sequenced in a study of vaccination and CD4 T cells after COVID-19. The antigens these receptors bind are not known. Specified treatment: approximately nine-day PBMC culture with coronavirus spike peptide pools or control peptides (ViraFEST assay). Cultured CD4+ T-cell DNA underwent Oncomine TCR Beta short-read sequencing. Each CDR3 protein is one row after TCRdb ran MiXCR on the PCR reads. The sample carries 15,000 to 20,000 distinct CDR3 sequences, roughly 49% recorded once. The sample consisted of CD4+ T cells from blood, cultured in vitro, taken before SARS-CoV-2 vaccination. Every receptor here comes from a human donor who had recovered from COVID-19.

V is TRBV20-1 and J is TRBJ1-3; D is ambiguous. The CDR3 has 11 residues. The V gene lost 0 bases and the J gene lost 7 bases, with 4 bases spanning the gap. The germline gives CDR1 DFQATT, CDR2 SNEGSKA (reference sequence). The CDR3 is CSARDRNTIYF. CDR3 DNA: TGCAGTGCTAGAGATCGGAACACCATATATTTT.

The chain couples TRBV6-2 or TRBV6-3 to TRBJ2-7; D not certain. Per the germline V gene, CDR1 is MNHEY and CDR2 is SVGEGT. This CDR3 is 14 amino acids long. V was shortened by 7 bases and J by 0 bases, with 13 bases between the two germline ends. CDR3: CASKAGRSSYEQYF. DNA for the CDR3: TGTGCCAGCAAGGCAGGCCGAAGCTCCTACGAGCAGTACTTC.

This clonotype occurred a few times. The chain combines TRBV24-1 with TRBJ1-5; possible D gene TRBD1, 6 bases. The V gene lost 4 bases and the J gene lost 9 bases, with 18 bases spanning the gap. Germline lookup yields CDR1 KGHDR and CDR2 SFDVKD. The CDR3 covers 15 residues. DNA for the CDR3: TGTGCCACCAGTGACCGGGACACCCCCTTCGGGCCCCAGCATTTT. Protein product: CATSDRDTPFGPQHF.

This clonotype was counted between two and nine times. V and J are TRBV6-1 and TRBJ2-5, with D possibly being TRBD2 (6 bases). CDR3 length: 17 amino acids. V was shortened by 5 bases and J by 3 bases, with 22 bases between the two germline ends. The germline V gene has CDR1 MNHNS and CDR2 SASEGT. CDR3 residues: CASSNVKGTAGKETQYF. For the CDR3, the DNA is TGTGCCAGCAGTAACGTGAAGGGGACGGCGGGGAAAGAGACCCAGTACTTC.

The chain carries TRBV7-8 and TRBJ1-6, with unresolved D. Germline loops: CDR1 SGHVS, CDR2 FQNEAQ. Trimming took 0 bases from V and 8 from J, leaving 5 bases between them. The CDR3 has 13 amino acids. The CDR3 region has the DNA TGTGCCAGCAGCTTAGCGCTGGATTCACCCCTCCACTTT. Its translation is CASSLALDSPLHF.

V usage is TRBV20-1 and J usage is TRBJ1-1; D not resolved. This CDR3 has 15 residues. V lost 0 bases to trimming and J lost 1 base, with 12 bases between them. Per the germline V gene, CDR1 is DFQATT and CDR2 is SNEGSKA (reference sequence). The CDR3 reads CSARDTPNPNTEAFF. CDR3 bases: TGCAGTGCTAGAGATACTCCCAATCCGAACACTGAAGCTTTCTTT.

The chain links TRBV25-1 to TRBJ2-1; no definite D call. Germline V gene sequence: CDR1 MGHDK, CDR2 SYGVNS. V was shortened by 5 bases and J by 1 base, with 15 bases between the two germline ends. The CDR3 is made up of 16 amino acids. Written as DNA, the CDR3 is TGTGCCAGCAGTCCCCCCCTGTTGGGTTCCTACAATGAGCAGTTCTTC. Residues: CASSPPLLGSYNEQFF.

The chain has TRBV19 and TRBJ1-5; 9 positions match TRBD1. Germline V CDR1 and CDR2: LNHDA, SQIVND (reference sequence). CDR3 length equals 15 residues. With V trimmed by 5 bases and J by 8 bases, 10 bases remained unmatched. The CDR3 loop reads CASSPPTGGHEPQHF. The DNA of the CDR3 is TGTGCCAGTAGTCCACCGACAGGGGGTCACGAGCCCCAGCATTTT.

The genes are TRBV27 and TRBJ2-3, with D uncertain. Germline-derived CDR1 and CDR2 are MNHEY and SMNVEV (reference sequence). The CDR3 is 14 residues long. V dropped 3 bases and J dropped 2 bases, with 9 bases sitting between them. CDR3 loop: CASSLAALTDTQYF. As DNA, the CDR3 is TGTGCCAGCAGTTTGGCGGCCCTCACAGATACGCAGTATTTT.

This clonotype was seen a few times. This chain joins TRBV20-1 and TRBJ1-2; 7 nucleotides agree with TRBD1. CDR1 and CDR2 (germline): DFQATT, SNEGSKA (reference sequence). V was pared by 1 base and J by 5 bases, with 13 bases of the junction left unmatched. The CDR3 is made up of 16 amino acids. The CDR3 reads CSARARGNGDVYGYTF. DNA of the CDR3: TGCAGTGCTAGAGCCAGGGGGAACGGTGACGTGTATGGCTACACCTTC.

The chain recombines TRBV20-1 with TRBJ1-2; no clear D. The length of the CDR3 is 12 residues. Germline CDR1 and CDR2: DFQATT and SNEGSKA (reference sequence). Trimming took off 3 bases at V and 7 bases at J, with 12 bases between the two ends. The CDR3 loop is CSARDHSGGYTF. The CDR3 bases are TGCAGTGCTAGGGACCATAGTGGTGGCTACACCTTC.

The CDR3 DNA sequence: TGTGCCACCAGCAGGGGGCGTACATATAGCAATCAGCCCCAGCATTTT. As protein: CATSRGRTYSNQPQHF. This chain uses TRBV15 with TRBJ1-5; TRBD1 is a possible D gene (5 bases). Germline values: CDR1 LNHNV, CDR2 YYDKDF (reference sequence). V dropped 3 bases and J dropped 0 bases, with 12 bases sitting between them. The CDR3 extends over 16 amino acids.

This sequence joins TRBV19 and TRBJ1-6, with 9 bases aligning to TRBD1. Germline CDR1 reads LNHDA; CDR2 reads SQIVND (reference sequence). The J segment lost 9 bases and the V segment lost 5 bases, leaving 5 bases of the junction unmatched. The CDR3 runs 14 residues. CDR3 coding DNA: TGTGCCAGTAGTGTGGGACAGGGAGTTTCACCCCTCCACTTT. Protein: CASSVGQGVSPLHF.

The CDR3 nucleotides read TGCAGTGCTAGAGCCGAGGGACAAGGCCGATGGAATCAGCCCCAGCATTTT. Translated, it gives CSARAEGQGRWNQPQHF. The gene calls are TRBV20-1 and TRBJ1-5, with D possibly being TRBD1 (6 bases). The V and J ends lost 1 base and 4 bases respectively, with 20 bases between them. CDR3 length: 17 amino acids. Germline CDR1 and CDR2: DFQATT and SNEGSKA (reference sequence).

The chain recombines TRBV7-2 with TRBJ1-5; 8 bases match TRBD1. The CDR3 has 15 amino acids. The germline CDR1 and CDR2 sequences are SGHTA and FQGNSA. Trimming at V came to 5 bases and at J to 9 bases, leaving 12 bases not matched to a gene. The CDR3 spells CASSDRGGSIPPQHF. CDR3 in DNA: TGTGCCAGCAGCGACAGGGGAGGATCGATTCCGCCCCAGCATTTT.

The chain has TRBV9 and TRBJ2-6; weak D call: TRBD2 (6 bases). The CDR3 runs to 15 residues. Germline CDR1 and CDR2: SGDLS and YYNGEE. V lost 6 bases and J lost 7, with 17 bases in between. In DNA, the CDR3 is TGTGCCAGCACCGCCGGGAGCCTAGGAGCCAACGTCCTGACTTTC. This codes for CASTAGSLGANVLTF.

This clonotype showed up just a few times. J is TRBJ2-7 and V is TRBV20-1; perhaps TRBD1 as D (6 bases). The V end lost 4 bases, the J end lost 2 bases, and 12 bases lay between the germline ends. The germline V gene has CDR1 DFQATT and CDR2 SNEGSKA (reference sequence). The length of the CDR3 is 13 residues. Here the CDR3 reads CSAIGQLAYEQYF. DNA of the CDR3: TGCAGTGCTATCGGACAGTTGGCCTACGAGCAGTACTTC.

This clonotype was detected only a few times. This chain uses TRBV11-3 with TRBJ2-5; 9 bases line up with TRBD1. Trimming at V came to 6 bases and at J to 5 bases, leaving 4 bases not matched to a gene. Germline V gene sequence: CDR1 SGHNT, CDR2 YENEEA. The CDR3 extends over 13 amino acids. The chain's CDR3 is CASRTGGKETQYF. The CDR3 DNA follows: TGTGCCAGCAGGACAGGGGGGAAGGAGACCCAGTACTTC.

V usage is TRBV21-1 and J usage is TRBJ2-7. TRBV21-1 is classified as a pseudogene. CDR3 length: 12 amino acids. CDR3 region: CASSNPSYEQYF. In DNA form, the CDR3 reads TGTGCCAGCAGCAACCCTTCCTACGAGCAGTACTTC.

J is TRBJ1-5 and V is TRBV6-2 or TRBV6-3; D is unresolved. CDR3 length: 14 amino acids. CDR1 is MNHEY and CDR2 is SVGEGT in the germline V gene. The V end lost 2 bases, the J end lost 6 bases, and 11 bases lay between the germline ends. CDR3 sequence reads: CASSYVAEAQPQHF. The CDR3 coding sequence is TGTGCCAGCAGTTACGTTGCGGAGGCTCAGCCCCAGCATTTT.

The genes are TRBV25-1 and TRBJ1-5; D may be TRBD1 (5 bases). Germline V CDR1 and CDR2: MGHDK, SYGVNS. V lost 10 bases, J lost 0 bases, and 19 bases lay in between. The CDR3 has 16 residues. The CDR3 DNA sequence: TGTGCCACCACGGTGGGGGGAGTTCATAGCAATCAGCCCCAGCATTTT. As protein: CATTVGGVHSNQPQHF.

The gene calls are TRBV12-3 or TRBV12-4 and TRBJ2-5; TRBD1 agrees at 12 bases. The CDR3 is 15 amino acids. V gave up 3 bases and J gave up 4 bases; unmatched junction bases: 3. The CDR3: CASSFGTGGVETQYF. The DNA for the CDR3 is TGTGCCAGCAGTTTTGGGACAGGGGGCGTAGAGACCCAGTACTTC.

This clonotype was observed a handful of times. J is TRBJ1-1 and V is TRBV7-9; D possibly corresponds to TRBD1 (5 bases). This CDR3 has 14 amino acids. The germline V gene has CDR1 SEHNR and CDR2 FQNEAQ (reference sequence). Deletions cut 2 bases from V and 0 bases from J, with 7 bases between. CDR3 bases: TGTGCCAGCAGCTTAATGGGACTGAACACTGAAGCTTTCTTT. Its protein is CASSLMGLNTEAFF.

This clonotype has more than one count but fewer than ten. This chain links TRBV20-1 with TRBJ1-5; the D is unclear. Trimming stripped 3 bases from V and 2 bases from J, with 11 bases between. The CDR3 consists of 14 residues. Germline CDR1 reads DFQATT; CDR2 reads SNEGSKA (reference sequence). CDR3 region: CSASAAVGNQPQHF. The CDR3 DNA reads TGCAGTGCTAGTGCGGCAGTAGGCAATCAGCCCCAGCATTTT.

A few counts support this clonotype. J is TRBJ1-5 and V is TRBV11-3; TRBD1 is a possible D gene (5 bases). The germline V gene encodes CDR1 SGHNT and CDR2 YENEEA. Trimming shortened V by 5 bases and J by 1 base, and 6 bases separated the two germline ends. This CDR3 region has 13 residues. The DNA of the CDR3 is TGTGCCAGCAGCCGGACAAGCAATCAGCCCCAGCATTTT. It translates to CASSRTSNQPQHF.

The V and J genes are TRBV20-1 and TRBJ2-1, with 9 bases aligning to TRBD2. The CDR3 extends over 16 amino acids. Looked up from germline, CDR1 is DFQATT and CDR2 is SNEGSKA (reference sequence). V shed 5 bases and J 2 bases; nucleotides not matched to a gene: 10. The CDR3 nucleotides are TGCAGTGCTGTCTCGGGGGTAGCGGGGGCCTACAATGAGCAGTTCTTC. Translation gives CSAVSGVAGAYNEQFF.

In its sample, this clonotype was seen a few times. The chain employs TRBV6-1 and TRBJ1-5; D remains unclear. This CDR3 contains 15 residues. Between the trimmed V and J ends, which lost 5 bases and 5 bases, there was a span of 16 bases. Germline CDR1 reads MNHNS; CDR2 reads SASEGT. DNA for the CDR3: TGTGCCAGCAGTCCGCTACTCGTATCTGATCAGCCCCAGCATTTT. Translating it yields CASSPLLVSDQPQHF.

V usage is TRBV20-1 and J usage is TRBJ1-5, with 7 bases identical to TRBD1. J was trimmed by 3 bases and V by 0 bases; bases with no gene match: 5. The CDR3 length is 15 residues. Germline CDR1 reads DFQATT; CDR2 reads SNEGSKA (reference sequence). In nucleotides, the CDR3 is TGCAGTGCTAGAGATGAAGGGGGCCTCAATCAGCCCCAGCATTTT. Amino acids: CSARDEGGLNQPQHF.

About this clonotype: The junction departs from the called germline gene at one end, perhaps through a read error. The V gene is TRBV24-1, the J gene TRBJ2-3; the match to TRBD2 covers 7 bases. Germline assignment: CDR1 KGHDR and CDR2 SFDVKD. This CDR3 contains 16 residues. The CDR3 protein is CATRDLPDSGTDTQYF. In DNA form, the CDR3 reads TGTGCCACCAGAGATTTGCCCGATAGCGGGACAGATACGCAGTATTTT.

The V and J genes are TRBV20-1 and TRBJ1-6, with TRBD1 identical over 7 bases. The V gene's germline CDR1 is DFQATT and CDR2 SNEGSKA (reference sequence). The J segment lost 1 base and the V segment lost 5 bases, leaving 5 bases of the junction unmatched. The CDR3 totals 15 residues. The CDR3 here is CSAPRDSSYNSPLHF. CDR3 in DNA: TGCAGTGCTCCTAGGGACAGTTCCTATAATTCACCCCTCCACTTT.